This TCR beta chain was captured by sequencing in a study of Ad26.COV2.S vaccination and SARS-CoV-2 variants. Turning to the study itself: Donor allocation was to the COV1001 Ad26.COV2.S trial arm.

On this clone itself: The target antigen is unknown.

Treatment denoted: about 20 received Ad26.COV2.S at low or high dose, single or two shots; about 5 received placebo; per-sample allocation not given. At day 63 after the first vaccine or placebo injection, samples were drawn. Ad26 vector vaccine expressed Wuhan-strain SARS-CoV-2 spike. General observations from the study: Vaccine recipients and placebo recipients showed similar non-spike TCR breadth. Vaccine recipients posted higher spike-specific TCR breadth than their placebo counterparts.

CDR3 length equals 14 residues. Germline-derived CDR1 and CDR2 are SGDLS and YYNGEE. Trimming cost V 2 bases and J 9 bases, with 12 bases left between them. TCRdb's copy holds only in-frame clones and misses some; the assay was immunoSEQ multiplex PCR. The sample yields under 550,000 clones, 85% to 90% seen once. The sequences come from peripheral blood, collected in a trial of Ad26.COV2.S vaccine versus placebo. The chain is built from TRBV9 and TRBJ1-6; D gene ambiguous. This sequence was found in a person aged 18 to 59 who received the Ad26.COV2.S COVID-19 vaccine or a placebo. The CDR3 spells CASSVWGSASPLHF. The DNA for the CDR3 is TGTGCCAGCAGCGTCTGGGGTAGTGCTTCACCCCTCCACTTT. The variable domain in full, completed from reference TRBV9 and TRBJ1-6, reads DSGVTQTPKHLITATGQRVTLRCSPRSGDLSVYWYQQSLDQGLQFLIQYYNGEERAKGNILERFSAQQFPDLHSELNLSSLELGDSALYFCASSVWGSASPLHFGNGTRLTVT.